This T cell receptor beta chain was captured in a study of Ad26.COV2.S vaccination and SARS-CoV-2 variants. Findings of the study overall: Post-vaccination breadth of spike-specific CD8+ and CD4+ T cell responses was reportedly substantial. TCR breadth and depth estimates may have understated total T cell responses.

Repertoires were generated with immunoSEQ multiplex PCR, while TCRdb's copy carries only in-frame clones and drops some. This table holds approximately 97,000 clones, less than 85% found once. This CDR3 is 14 amino acids long. Germline V CDR1 and CDR2: SGHDT, YYEEEE. V was clipped by 0 bases and J by 5 bases, with 11 bases between them. This clone has a single count. The antigen is undetermined. This sequence joins TRBV5-6 and TRBJ1-2; no reliable D call. The source was peripheral blood, collected after recovery from COVID-19. The source is a human donor who had recovered from COVID-19. The CDR3 DNA follows: TGTGCCAGCAGCTTGGTTATCACCTCATATGGCTACACCTTC. It is translated as CASSLVITSYGYTF.